This note documents a single TCR beta chain sequence. The data derive from a study of blood T cells in healthy people across ages. A J-beta primer mix and a sample-barcoded 5' primer were used in a second PCR of roughly 7 to 12 cycles. TCRdb reanalysed the 5' RACE reads using MiXCR and keeps one entry per CDR3 protein. The sample has 1.8 million or so distinct CDR3 sequences, roughly two fifths seen once. This CDR3 has 18 residues. The germline gives CDR1 LGHDT, CDR2 YNNKEL (reference sequence). Trimming took 4 bases from V and 2 from J; bases not matched to a gene: 15. The sequence was collected from a human donor in good health. The V call is TRBV3-1, the J call TRBJ1-2, with TRBD1 matching 8 bases. Sequenced input: blood. The CDR3, as DNA: TGTGCCAGCAGCCGTTTCAGGACAGGGTTCGATACCAACTATGGCTACACCTTC. Translating it yields CASSRFRTGFDTNYGYTF.